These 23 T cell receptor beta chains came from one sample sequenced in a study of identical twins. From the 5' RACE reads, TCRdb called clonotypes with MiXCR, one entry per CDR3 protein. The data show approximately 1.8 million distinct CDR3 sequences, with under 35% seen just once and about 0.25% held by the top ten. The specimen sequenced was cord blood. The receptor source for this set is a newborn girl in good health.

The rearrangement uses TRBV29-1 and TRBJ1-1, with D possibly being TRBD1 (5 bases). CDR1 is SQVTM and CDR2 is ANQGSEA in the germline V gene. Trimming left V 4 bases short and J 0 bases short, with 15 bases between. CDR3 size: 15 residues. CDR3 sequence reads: CSVALRQRMNTEAFF. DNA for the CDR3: TGCAGCGTTGCCCTAAGACAGCGGATGAACACTGAAGCTTTCTTT. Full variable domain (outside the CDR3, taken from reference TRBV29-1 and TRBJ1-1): SAVISQKPSRDICQRGTSLTIQCQVDSQVTMMFWYRQQPGQSLTLIATANQGSEATYESGFVIDKFPISRPNLTFSTLTVSNMSPEDSSIYLCSVALRQRMNTEAFFGQGTRLTVV.

CDR3 bases: TGCAGTGCTAGTGATGGTAATGAAAAACTGTTTTTT. Translated, it gives CSASDGNEKLFF. V usage is TRBV20-1 and J usage is TRBJ1-4; D gene unclear. The CDR3 spans 12 residues. Germline V gene data show CDR1 as DFQATT and CDR2 as SNEGSKA (reference sequence). V lost 3 bases to trimming and J lost 4 bases, with 6 bases between them.

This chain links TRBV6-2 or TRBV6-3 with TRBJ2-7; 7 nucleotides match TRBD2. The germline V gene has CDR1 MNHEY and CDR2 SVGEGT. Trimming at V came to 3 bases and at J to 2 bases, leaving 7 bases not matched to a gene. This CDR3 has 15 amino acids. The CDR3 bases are TGTGCCAGCAGTTATCCCAGCGGGATTACCTACGAGCAGTACTTC. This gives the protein CASSYPSGITYEQYF.

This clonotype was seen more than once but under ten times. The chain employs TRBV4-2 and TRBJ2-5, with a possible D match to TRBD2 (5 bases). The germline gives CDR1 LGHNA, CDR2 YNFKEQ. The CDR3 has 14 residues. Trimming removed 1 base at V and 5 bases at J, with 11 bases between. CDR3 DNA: TGTGCCAGCAGCCAAGGAGGGTTTAAGGAGACCCAGTACTTC. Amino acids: CASSQGGFKETQYF.

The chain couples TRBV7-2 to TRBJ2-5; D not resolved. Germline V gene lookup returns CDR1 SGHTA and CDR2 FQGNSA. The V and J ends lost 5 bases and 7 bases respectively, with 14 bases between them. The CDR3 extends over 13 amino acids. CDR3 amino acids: CASSPSLVGTQYF. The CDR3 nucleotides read TGTGCCAGCAGCCCTTCGTTGGTAGGGACCCAGTACTTC. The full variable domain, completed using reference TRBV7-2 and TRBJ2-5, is GAGVSQSPSNKVTEKGKDVELRCDPISGHTALYWYRQSLGQGLEFLIYFQGNSAPDKSGLPSDRFSAERTGGSVSTLTIQRTQQEDSAVYLCASSPSLVGTQYFGPGTRLLVL.

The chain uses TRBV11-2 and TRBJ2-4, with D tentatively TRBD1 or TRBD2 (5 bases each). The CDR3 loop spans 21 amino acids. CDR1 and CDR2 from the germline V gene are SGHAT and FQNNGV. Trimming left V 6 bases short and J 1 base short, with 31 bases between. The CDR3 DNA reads TGTGCCAGCAGTCCCCGGGGCTCAGACCCCACTATATCCTGGGCCAAAAACATTCAGTACTTC. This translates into CASSPRGSDPTISWAKNIQYF.

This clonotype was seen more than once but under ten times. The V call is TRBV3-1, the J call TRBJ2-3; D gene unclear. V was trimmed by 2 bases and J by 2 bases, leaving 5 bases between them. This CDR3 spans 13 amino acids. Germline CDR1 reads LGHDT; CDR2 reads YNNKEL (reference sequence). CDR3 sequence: CASSQLYTDTQYF. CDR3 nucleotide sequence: TGTGCCAGCAGCCAACTTTACACAGATACGCAGTATTTT.

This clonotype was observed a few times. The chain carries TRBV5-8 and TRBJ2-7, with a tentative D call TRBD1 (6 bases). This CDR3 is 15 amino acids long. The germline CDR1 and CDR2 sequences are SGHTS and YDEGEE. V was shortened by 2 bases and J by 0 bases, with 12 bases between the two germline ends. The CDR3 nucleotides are TGTGCCAGCAGCTTCGGGACACCCTTCTCCTACGAGCAGTACTTC. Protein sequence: CASSFGTPFSYEQYF.

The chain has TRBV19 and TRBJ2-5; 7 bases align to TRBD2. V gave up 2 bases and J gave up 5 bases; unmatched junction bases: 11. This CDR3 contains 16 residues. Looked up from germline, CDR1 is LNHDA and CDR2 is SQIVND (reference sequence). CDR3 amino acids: CASSIRASGPAETQYF. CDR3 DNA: TGTGCCAGTAGTATAAGGGCTAGCGGTCCAGCGGAGACCCAGTACTTC.

CDR3: CAWSLQKNTEAFF. CDR3 nucleotide sequence: TGTGCCTGGAGTCTCCAGAAGAACACTGAAGCTTTCTTT. This sequence joins TRBV30 and TRBJ1-1; D is uncertain. CDR3 length equals 13 residues. V was cut by 2 bases and J by 1 base, with 8 bases left in between. Germline V CDR1 and CDR2: GTSNPN, SVGIG (reference sequence).

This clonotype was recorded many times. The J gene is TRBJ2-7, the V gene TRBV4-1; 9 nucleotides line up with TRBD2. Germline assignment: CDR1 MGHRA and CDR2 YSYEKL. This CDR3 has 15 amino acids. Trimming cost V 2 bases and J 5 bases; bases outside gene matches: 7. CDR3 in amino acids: CASSQPSGGLHEQYF. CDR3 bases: TGCGCCAGCAGCCAACCCAGCGGGGGGCTTCACGAGCAGTACTTC.

The CDR3 is CSANHGLAGGDTDTQYF. CDR3 in DNA: TGCAGTGCTAACCACGGACTAGCGGGGGGGGACACAGATACGCAGTATTTT. This sequence joins TRBV20-1 and TRBJ2-3; 15 bases are a match to TRBD2. This CDR3 contains 17 residues. V lost 4 bases to trimming and J lost 2 bases; unmatched junction nucleotides: 7. The germline gives CDR1 DFQATT, CDR2 SNEGSKA (reference sequence).

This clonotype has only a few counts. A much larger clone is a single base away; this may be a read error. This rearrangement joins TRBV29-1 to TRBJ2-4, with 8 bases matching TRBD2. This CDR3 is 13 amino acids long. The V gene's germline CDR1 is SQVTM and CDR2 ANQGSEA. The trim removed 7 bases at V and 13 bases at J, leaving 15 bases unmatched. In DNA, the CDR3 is TGCAGCGGGAGGGGACTAGTACTAGATGAGCAGTACTTC. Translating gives CSGRGLVLDEQYF. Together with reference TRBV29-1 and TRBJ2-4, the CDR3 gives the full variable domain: SAVISQKPSRDICQRGTSLTIQCQVDSQVTMMFWYRQQPGQSLTLIATANQGSEATYESGFVIDKFPISRPNLTFSTLTVSNMSPEDSSIYLCSGRGLVLDEQYFGAGTRLSVL.

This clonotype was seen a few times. This chain's CDR3 is CSAKDRAYNEQFF. CDR3 nucleotide sequence: TGCAGTGCTAAGGACAGGGCCTACAATGAGCAGTTCTTC. V and J are TRBV20-1 and TRBJ2-1; 8 bases are shared with TRBD1. Germline CDR1 and CDR2: DFQATT and SNEGSKA (reference sequence). The ends lost 4 bases at V and 2 bases at J; junction bases unmatched: 1. This CDR3 contains 13 residues.

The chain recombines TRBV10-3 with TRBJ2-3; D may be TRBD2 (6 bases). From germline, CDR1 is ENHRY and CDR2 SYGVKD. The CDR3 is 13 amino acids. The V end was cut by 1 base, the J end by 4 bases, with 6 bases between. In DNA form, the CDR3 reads TGTGCCATCAGTGAGTGGGAGGCAGATACGCAGTATTTT. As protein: CAISEWEADTQYF.

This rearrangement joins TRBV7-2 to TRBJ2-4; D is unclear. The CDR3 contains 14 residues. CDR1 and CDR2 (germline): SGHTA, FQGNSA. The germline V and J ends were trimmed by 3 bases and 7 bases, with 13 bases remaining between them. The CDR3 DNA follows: TGTGCCAGCAGCTTGGCGGTTTTGGGGAACATTCAGTACTTC. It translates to CASSLAVLGNIQYF. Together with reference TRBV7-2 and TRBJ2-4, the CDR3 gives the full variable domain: GAGVSQSPSNKVTEKGKDVELRCDPISGHTALYWYRQSLGQGLEFLIYFQGNSAPDKSGLPSDRFSAERTGGSVSTLTIQRTQQEDSAVYLCASSLAVLGNIQYFGAGTRLSVL.

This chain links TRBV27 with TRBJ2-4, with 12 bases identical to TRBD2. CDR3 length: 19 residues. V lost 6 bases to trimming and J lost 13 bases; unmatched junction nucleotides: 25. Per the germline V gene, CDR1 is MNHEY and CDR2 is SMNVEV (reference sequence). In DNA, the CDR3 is TGTGCCAGCAGCCGCCTGGGACTAGCGGGCGTTGACTCCTACAATGAGCAGTACTTC. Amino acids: CASSRLGLAGVDSYNEQYF.

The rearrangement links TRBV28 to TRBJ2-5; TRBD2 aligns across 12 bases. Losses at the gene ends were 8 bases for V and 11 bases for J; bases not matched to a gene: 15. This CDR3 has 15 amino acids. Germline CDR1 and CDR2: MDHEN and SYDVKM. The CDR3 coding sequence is TGTGCCAGCGGTCGGACTAGCGGGACTTACAATGAGCAGTACTTC. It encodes CASGRTSGTYNEQYF. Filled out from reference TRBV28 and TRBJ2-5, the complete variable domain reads DVKVTQSSRYLVKRTGEKVFLECVQDMDHENMFWYRQDPGLGLRLIYFSYDVKMKEKGDIPEGYSVSREKKERFSLILESASTNQTSMYLCASGRTSGTYNEQYFGPGTRLLVL.

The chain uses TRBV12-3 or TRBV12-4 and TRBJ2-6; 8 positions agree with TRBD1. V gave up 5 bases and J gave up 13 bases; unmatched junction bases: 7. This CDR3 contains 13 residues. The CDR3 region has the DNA TGTGCCAGCAGTACCTACACAGGGGGGGTCCTGACTTTC. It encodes CASSTYTGGVLTF.

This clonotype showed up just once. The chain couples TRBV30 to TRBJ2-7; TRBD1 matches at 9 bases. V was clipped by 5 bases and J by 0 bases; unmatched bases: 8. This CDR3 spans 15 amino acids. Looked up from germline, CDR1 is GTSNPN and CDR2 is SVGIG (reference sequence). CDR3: CAWSEDRGGSYEQYF. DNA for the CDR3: TGTGCCTGGTCCGAGGACAGGGGCGGCTCCTACGAGCAGTACTTC.

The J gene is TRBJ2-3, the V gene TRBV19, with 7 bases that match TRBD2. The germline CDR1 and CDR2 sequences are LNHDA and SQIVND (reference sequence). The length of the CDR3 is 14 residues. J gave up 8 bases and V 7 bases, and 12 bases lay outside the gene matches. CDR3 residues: CASNSGTTRGTQYF. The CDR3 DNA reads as TGTGCCAGTAACTCCGGGACTACTAGAGGTACGCAGTATTTT.

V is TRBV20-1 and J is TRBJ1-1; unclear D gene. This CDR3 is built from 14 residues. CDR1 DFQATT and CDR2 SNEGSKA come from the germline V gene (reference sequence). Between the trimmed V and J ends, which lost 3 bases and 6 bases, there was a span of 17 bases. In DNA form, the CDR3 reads TGCAGTGCTAGGGGGAGTTACAGTTACGCTGAAGCTTTCTTT. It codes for CSARGSYSYAEAFF.

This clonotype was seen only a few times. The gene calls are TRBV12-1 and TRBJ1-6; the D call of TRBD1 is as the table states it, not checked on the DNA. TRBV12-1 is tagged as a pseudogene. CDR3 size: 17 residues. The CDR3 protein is CASSFRSPQGGDSPLHF. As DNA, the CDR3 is TGTGCCAGCAGCTTCCGGTCCCCGCAGGGAGGCGATTCACCCCTCCACTTT.